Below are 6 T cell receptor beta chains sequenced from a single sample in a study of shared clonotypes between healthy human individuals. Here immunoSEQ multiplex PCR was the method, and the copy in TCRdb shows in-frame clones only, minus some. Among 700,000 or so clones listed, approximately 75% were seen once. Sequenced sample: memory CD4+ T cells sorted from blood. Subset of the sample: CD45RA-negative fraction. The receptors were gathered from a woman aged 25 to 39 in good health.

The CDR3 DNA follows: TGTGCCACCAACCCGGGACAGGGTTTAAGCGAAAAACTGTTTTTT. Translating it yields CATNPGQGLSEKLFF. The chain carries TRBV19 and TRBJ1-4; 9 positions agree with TRBD1. Germline V lookup: CDR1 LNHDA, CDR2 SQIVND (reference sequence). The length of the CDR3 is 15 residues. Losses at the gene ends were 10 bases for V and 8 bases for J; bases not matched to a gene: 14.

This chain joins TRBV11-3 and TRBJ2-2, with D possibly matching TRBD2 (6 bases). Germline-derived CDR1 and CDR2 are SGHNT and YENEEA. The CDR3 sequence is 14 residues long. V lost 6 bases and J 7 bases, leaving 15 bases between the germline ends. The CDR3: CASSPQGGVGELFF. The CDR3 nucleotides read TGTGCCAGCAGTCCTCAGGGAGGAGTCGGGGAGCTGTTTTTT.

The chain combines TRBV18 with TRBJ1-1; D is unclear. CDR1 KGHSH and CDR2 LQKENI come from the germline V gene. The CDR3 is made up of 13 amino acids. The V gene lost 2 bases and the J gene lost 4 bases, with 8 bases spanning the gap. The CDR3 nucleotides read TGTGCCAGCTCACCAGGGATGGGCACTGAAGCTTTCTTT. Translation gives CASSPGMGTEAFF.

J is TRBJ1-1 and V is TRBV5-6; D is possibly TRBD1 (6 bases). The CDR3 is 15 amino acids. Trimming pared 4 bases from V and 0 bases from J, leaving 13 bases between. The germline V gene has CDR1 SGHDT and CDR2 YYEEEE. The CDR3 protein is CASSPRQGLNTEAFF. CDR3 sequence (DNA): TGTGCCAGCAGCCCGAGGCAGGGGTTGAACACTGAAGCTTTCTTT. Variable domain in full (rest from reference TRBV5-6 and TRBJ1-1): DAGVTQSPTHLIKTRGQQVTLRCSPKSGHDTVSWYQQALGQGPQFIFQYYEEEERQRGNFPDRFSGHQFPNYSSELNVNALLLGDSALYLCASSPRQGLNTEAFFGQGTRLTVV.

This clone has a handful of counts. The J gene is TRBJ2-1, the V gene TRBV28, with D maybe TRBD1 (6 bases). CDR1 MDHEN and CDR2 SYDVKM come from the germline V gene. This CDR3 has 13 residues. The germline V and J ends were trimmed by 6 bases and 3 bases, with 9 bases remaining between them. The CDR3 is CASRGDNYNEQFF. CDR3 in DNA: TGTGCCAGCAGGGGGGACAACTACAATGAGCAGTTCTTC.

The CDR3 here is CASSHSSVPSYNEQFF. CDR3 bases: TGTGCCAGCAGCCATTCCAGCGTTCCCTCCTACAATGAGCAGTTCTTC. The V and J genes are TRBV7-9 and TRBJ2-1; D call uncertain. This CDR3 is built from 16 residues. Germline loops: CDR1 SEHNR, CDR2 FQNEAQ (reference sequence). The V end lost 5 bases, the J end lost 0 bases, and 14 bases lay between the germline ends.